Presented here are 7 T cell receptor beta chains from one specimen sequenced in a study of cytomegalovirus exposure and HLA in healthy donors. Both 60 Vbeta primers and 13 Jbeta primers went into the PCR. Produced via immunoSEQ multiplex PCR; TCRdb's table is partial and in-frame only. The data contain 200,000 to 300,000 clones, about four fifths of them singletons. The sequenced material came from PBMCs. These receptors originate from a middle-aged woman in good health and CMV-seropositive.

The chain employs TRBV2 and TRBJ1-4; perhaps TRBD1 as D (6 bases). The germline gives CDR1 SNHLY, CDR2 FYNNEI. The CDR3 is 10 amino acids. V was pared by 8 bases and J by 14 bases, with 12 bases between. CDR3 loop: CASGDIPLFF. The DNA for the CDR3 is TGTGCCAGCGGGGACATTCCGCTGTTTTTT.

The rearrangement uses TRBV7-2 and TRBJ2-3, with D unclear. The CDR3 is 14 amino acids. Germline lookup yields CDR1 SGHTA and CDR2 FQGNSA. V shed 3 bases and J shed 0 bases, with 7 bases lying between them. The DNA of the CDR3 is TGTGCCAGCAGCTTCTATATAAGCACAGATACGCAGTATTTT. It yields the protein CASSFYISTDTQYF.

This clone appeared a single time. The J gene is TRBJ1-5, the V gene TRBV27; possible D gene TRBD1, 6 bases. This CDR3 region has 15 residues. The V end was cut by 6 bases, the J end by 2 bases, with 14 bases between. Germline CDR1 MNHEY, CDR2 SMNVEV (reference sequence). The CDR3 DNA reads TGTGCCAGCAGCGACAGGCCCCTTGGCAATCAGCCCCAGCATTTT. This gives the protein CASSDRPLGNQPQHF.

With respect to this clone: At one end the junction does not follow the germline gene, possibly because of a read error. The rearrangement uses TRBV7-8 and TRBJ2-5, with TRBD2 identical over 9 bases. The CDR3 runs 15 residues. Per the germline V gene, CDR1 is SGHVS and CDR2 is FQNEAQ. The CDR3 sequence is CASSLSGGRTETRYF. The CDR3 coding sequence is TGTGCCAGCAGCCTTAGCGGGGGCCGGACGGAGACCCGGTACTTC.

The table lists this clone with a few counts. This chain connects TRBV6-1 to TRBJ2-1, with a tentative D call TRBD1 (5 bases). The CDR3 length is 12 residues. The V gene lost 8 bases and the J gene lost 3 bases, with 8 bases spanning the gap. Germline loops: CDR1 MNHNS, CDR2 SASEGT. This CDR3 reads CASARDYNEQFF. The DNA of the CDR3 is TGTGCCAGCGCCAGGGACTACAATGAGCAGTTCTTC.

The CDR3 protein is CASIPEGQGARGELFF. The CDR3 coding sequence is TGCGCCAGCATCCCCGAAGGACAGGGGGCGCGCGGGGAGCTGTTTTTT. The chain links TRBV10-2 to TRBJ2-2, with 11 positions matching TRBD1. The V gene's germline CDR1 is WSHSY and CDR2 SAAADI. The CDR3 length is 16 residues. V lost 7 bases, J lost 7 bases, and 11 bases stayed unmatched.

J is TRBJ1-1 and V is TRBV30; tentatively, D is TRBD1 (5 bases). The ends were cut back, 0 bases at V and 5 bases at J, with 10 bases in the middle. CDR1 is GTSNPN, CDR2 SVGIG, per germline (reference sequence). The CDR3 is 13 amino acids. The CDR3 DNA sequence: TGTGCCTGGAGTGTTATGGGGGGAACTGAAGCTTTCTTT. Its protein product is CAWSVMGGTEAFF. The full variable domain, in which reference TRBV30 and TRBJ1-1 provide the parts outside the CDR3, is SQTIHQWPATLVQPVGSPLSLECTVEGTSNPNLYWYRQAAGRGLQLLFYSVGIGQISSEVPQNLSASRPQDRQFILSSKKLLLSDSGFYLCAWSVMGGTEAFFGQGTRLTVV.